This TCR beta chain originates from a study of cytomegalovirus exposure and HLA in healthy donors. 60 Vbeta and 13 Jbeta primers were used in PCR. Assay: immunoSEQ multiplex PCR; the TCRdb copy retains only in-frame clones and omits some. The data hold about 130,000 clones, with roughly four fifths observed a single time. Germline assignment: CDR1 SEHNR and CDR2 FQNEAQ (reference sequence). The ends were cut back, 6 bases at V and 1 base at J, with 16 bases in the middle. This CDR3 contains 15 residues. About this clone: Its antigen is still unknown.

Study results and caveats: Some TCR beta chains (164 of them) were listed as cytomegalovirus-associated.

The sequence derives from a boy between 10 and 17 years old in good health and CMV-seronegative. Sequencing was performed on PBMCs. This rearrangement joins TRBV7-9 to TRBJ2-7; D might be TRBD2 (6 bases). This CDR3 reads CASSAGEAHSYEQYF. In nucleotides, the CDR3 is TGTGCCAGCAGTGCCGGGGAGGCGCATTCCTACGAGCAGTACTTC.